The clone carrying this T cell receptor beta chain was observed at least ten times. Unique molecular identifiers were affixed to single, distinct cDNA molecules. MiXCR was run by TCRdb on the 5' RACE reads, yielding one entry per CDR3 protein. The sample holds approximately 50,000 distinct CDR3 sequences, roughly 8.8% seen once. V shed 2 bases and J shed 4 bases, with 11 bases lying between them. The germline CDR1 and CDR2 sequences are MNHEY and SVGEGT. The CDR3 sequence is 14 residues long. These data originate in a study of early T cells in non-severe SARS-CoV-2 infection. The wider study: From unsorted whole blood, bulk RNA was sequenced, and the chains remained unpaired.

The chain is built from TRBV6-2 or TRBV6-3 and TRBJ1-2; no reliable D call. This sequence was found in an adult who was a healthcare worker with PCR-confirmed SARS-CoV-2 infection or an uninfected control (not recorded which). Sequenced material: whole blood. The CDR3 is CASSYHPQGYGYTF. CDR3 DNA: TGTGCCAGCAGTTACCATCCGCAAGGCTATGGCTACACCTTC.